Shown below are 20 T cell receptor beta chains from a single sample sequenced in a study of metastatic and nonmetastatic thyroid tumors. Prior to thyroid surgery, none of the patients had received any treatment. TCRdb re-processed the PCR reads through MiXCR. The data show 70,000 or so clones, with approximately 15% seen just once and about 7% held by the top ten. Sequenced material: blood. Every receptor here comes from a male donor with papillary thyroid cancer or a benign thyroid nodule (not recorded which). Some clones in this sample may be carry-over from other donors' samples.

The V call is TRBV4-1, the J call TRBJ2-2, with D perhaps TRBD2 (5 bases). The V and J ends lost 1 base and 5 bases respectively, with 8 bases between them. This CDR3 contains 14 residues. In germline, CDR1 is MGHRA, CDR2 YSYEKL. For the CDR3, the DNA is TGCGCCAGCAGCCAAGGGAGGAGGACCGGGGAGCTGTTTTTT. Residues: CASSQGRRTGELFF.

Of note for this clone: One end of the junction fails to match germline, which may point to a read error. The J gene is TRBJ2-2, the V gene TRBV20-1; tentatively, D is TRBD1 (7 bases). This CDR3 is 15 amino acids long. Germline assignment: CDR1 DFQATT and CDR2 SNEGSKA (reference sequence). The CDR3 loop is CSARVRQGGNGELFF. CDR3 nucleotides: TGCAGTGCTAGAGTCAGGCAGGGGGGCAACGGGGAACTGTTTTTT.

This clone was observed at least ten times. The rearrangement joins TRBV27 to TRBJ1-1; a possible D gene is TRBD1 (5 bases). With 1 base removed from V and 5 bases from J, the gap between germline ends came to 8 bases. The germline CDR1 and CDR2 sequences are MNHEY and SMNVEV (reference sequence). The CDR3 has 13 residues. The CDR3 DNA follows: TGTGCCAGCAGTTTATTGGGGGGTACTGAAGCTTTCTTT. Protein sequence: CASSLLGGTEAFF.

This clone has at least ten counts. This chain joins TRBV6-4 and TRBJ2-1; a weak D match, TRBD2 (6 bases). The CDR3 covers 15 residues. Germline V gene data show CDR1 as MRHNA and CDR2 as SNTAGT. V was clipped by 2 bases and J by 6 bases, with 14 bases between them. The CDR3, as DNA: TGTGCCAGCAGTGACAGAGCGGAGGGTGGCAATGAGCAGTTCTTC. It encodes CASSDRAEGGNEQFF.

This clone was seen more than once but under ten times. V is TRBV6-1 and J is TRBJ2-5, with unresolved D. Germline V lookup: CDR1 MNHNS, CDR2 SASEGT. Deletions cut 10 bases from V and 0 bases from J, with 12 bases between. The CDR3 contains 13 residues. CDR3 DNA sequence: TGTGCCAACACTGGGGTCAACCAAGAGACCCAGTACTTC. The encoded protein is CANTGVNQETQYF.

This clone was observed a handful of times. This sequence joins TRBV6-1 and TRBJ1-6, with 7 positions matching TRBD1. The ends lost 5 bases at V and 7 bases at J; junction bases unmatched: 8. The CDR3 spans 15 residues. The germline V gene encodes CDR1 MNHNS and CDR2 SASEGT. The CDR3 DNA follows: TGTGCCAGCAGTCCGCGACAGGGAATGAATTCACCCCTCCACTTT. Protein product: CASSPRQGMNSPLHF.

As concerns this clone: One end of the junction fails to match germline, which may point to a read error. Here the CDR3 reads CSSSVGAGCLYNEQFF. For the CDR3, the DNA is TGTTCCAGCAGCGTAGGAGCGGGATGCCTCTACAATGAGCAGTTCTTC. This rearrangement joins TRBV9 to TRBJ2-1; TRBD2 aligns across 7 bases. The germline CDR1 and CDR2 sequences are SGDLS and YYNGEE. The CDR3 is 16 residues long. The whole variable domain, remainder taken from reference TRBV9 and TRBJ2-1, is DSGVTQTPKHLITATGQRVTLRCSPRSGDLSVYWYQQSLDQGLQFLIQYYNGEERAKGNILERFSAQQFPDLHSELNLSSLELGDSALYFCSSSVGAGCLYNEQFFGPGTRLTVL.

The chain recombines TRBV27 with TRBJ1-6; 7 bases map to TRBD1. The trim removed 6 bases at V and 9 bases at J, leaving 11 bases unmatched. This CDR3 is 15 amino acids long. Per the germline V gene, CDR1 is MNHEY and CDR2 is SMNVEV (reference sequence). Here the CDR3 DNA reads TGTGCCAGCAGCCCGCCCCGGGACAGACCTTCACCCCTCCACTTT. It specifies CASSPPRDRPSPLHF.

V and J are TRBV6-2 or TRBV6-3 and TRBJ2-2; 13 nucleotides agree with TRBD2. The CDR3 is 21 amino acids. The V gene end was trimmed by 4 bases and the J gene end by 1 base; junction bases not matched to a gene: 15. CDR1 MNHEY and CDR2 SVGEGT come from the germline V gene. The CDR3 region is CASSSLVYAGTSGMNTGELFF. CDR3 DNA sequence: TGTGCCAGCAGTTCACTCGTTTACGCCGGGACTAGCGGGATGAACACCGGGGAGCTGTTTTTT.

This clone has at least ten counts. The chain has TRBV7-2 and TRBJ1-5; D gene ambiguous. From germline, CDR1 is SGHTA and CDR2 FQGNSA. The CDR3 runs to 13 residues. The V end was cut by 1 base, the J end by 0 bases, with 1 base between. CDR3 protein: CASSLDSNQPQHF. The CDR3 bases are TGTGCCAGCAGCTTAGATAGCAATCAGCCCCAGCATTTT. The full variable domain, rest sourced from reference TRBV7-2 and TRBJ1-5, is GAGVSQSPSNKVTEKGKDVELRCDPISGHTALYWYRQSLGQGLEFLIYFQGNSAPDKSGLPSDRFSAERTGGSVSTLTIQRTQQEDSAVYLCASSLDSNQPQHFGDGTRLSIL.

The chain links TRBV3-1 to TRBJ2-2; the D is unclear. The V end was cut by 5 bases, the J end by 5 bases, with 6 bases between. The germline V gene has CDR1 LGHDT and CDR2 YNNKEL (reference sequence). The CDR3 consists of 12 residues. In DNA, the CDR3 is TGTGCCAGCAGCGTCCTTACCGGGGAGCTGTTTTTT. It yields the protein CASSVLTGELFF.

This clone was seen many times. The chain is built from TRBV6-5 and TRBJ1-2, with TRBD1 matching over 10 bases. Germline CDR1 MNHEY, CDR2 SVGAGI. V shed 0 bases, J shed 5 bases, and the junction held 3 bases outside the gene matches. The CDR3 is made up of 15 amino acids. The CDR3 region has the DNA TGTGCCAGCAGTTACTCGGGACAGGGGAAGTATGGCTACACCTTC. This sequence encodes CASSYSGQGKYGYTF.

This clone has a count of ten or more. The rearrangement uses TRBV28 and TRBJ1-4, with D maybe TRBD1 (6 bases). This CDR3 spans 15 amino acids. Trimming removed 6 bases from V and 0 bases from J, with 11 bases in between. Germline CDR1 reads MDHEN; CDR2 reads SYDVKM. CDR3 sequence reads: CASSTGTTTNEKLFF. DNA of the CDR3: TGTGCCAGCAGCACCGGGACAACAACTAATGAAAAACTGTTTTTT. Full variable domain (rest looked up from reference TRBV28 and TRBJ1-4): DVKVTQSSRYLVKRTGEKVFLECVQDMDHENMFWYRQDPGLGLRLIYFSYDVKMKEKGDIPEGYSVSREKKERFSLILESASTNQTSMYLCASSTGTTTNEKLFFGSGTQLSVL.

Notes on this clone: A junction end diverges from the germline sequence, so it may reflect a read error. The rearrangement joins TRBV6-1 to TRBJ2-7; D uncertain. Per germline, CDR1 MNHNS and CDR2 SASEGT. The CDR3 has 14 residues. The CDR3 is CASMPNSWSYDQYF. In DNA, the CDR3 is TGTGCCAGCATGCCCAACAGCTGGAGTTACGATCAGTACTTC.

The V call is TRBV30, the J call TRBJ1-1; tentatively, D is TRBD1 (5 bases). CDR3 size: 13 residues. From germline, CDR1 is GTSNPN and CDR2 SVGIG (reference sequence). The CDR3 DNA sequence: TGTGACACTATGGGGCAGGAGGACACTGAAGCTTTCTTT. Protein sequence: CDTMGQEDTEAFF. The complete variable domain, with remaining parts taken from reference TRBV30 and TRBJ1-1, reads SQTIHQWPATLVQPVGSPLSLECTVEGTSNPNLYWYRQAAGRGLQLLFYSVGIGQISSEVPQNLSASRPQDRQFILSSKKLLLSDSGFYLCDTMGQEDTEAFFGQGTRLTVV.

This clone was detected many times. The chain employs TRBV11-2 and TRBJ2-2; D unresolved. The germline gives CDR1 SGHAT, CDR2 FQNNGV. The CDR3 has 13 residues. The V gene lost 2 bases and the J gene lost 7 bases, with 8 bases spanning the gap. The CDR3 protein is CASSLPLGGELFF. CDR3 DNA sequence: TGTGCCAGCAGCTTACCCCTGGGCGGGGAGCTGTTTTTT.

This clone appeared a few times. This may come from a read error, since a much larger clone is one base off. This CDR3 reads CASSPKSTIPGELFF. The DNA of the CDR3 is TGTGCCAGCTCACCGAAGTCGACTATCCCCGGGGAGCTGTTTTTT. The gene calls are TRBV18 and TRBJ2-2; D is possibly TRBD2 (5 bases). CDR1 and CDR2 (germline): KGHSH, LQKENI. The V end was cut by 3 bases, the J end by 6 bases, with 14 bases between. The CDR3 is 15 amino acids.

This clone was seen many times. J is TRBJ2-7 and V is TRBV11-2; D tentatively fits TRBD1 or TRBD2 (5 bases each). The CDR3 totals 13 residues. Germline CDR1 reads SGHAT; CDR2 reads FQNNGV. V lost 5 bases, J lost 2 bases, and 10 bases lay in between. The CDR3 sequence is CASSPEGPYEQYV. CDR3 nucleotides: TGTGCCAGCAGCCCAGAGGGACCCTACGAGCAGTACGTC.

On this clone: Being one base from a much bigger clone, this may be a read error. CDR3 amino acids: CASSFFGTSQENQYF. CDR3 nucleotide sequence: TGTGCCAGCAGCTTCTTCGGGACTAGTCAAGAGAACCAGTACTTC. This chain uses TRBV7-9 with TRBJ2-5; TRBD2 matches 8 bases. The germline CDR1 and CDR2 sequences are SEHNR and FQNEAQ (reference sequence). There are 15 residues in the CDR3.

In the case of this clone: Being one base from a much bigger clone, this may be a read error. Other nucleotide sequences in the sample specify the same CDR3. The chain is built from TRBV20-1 and TRBJ2-1, with 11 bases fitting TRBD2. V was pared by 4 bases and J by 1 base, with 12 bases of the junction left unmatched. CDR3 size: 18 residues. Per the germline V gene, CDR1 is DFQATT and CDR2 is SNEGSKA (reference sequence). CDR3 protein: CSATGQSLAGDSYNEQFF. The CDR3 nucleotides read TGCAGTGCTACGGGACAGTCACTAGCGGGAGATTCCTACAATGAGCAGTTCTTC.